This passage covers 7 T cell receptor beta chains from one sample sequenced in a study of cytomegalovirus exposure and HLA in healthy donors. The primer mix had 60 Vbeta and 13 Jbeta primers. TCRdb's table, derived via immunoSEQ multiplex PCR, lists solely in-frame clones and lacks some. The data hold fewer than 250,000 clones, with about four fifths observed a single time. What was sequenced was PBMCs. The receptors were sampled from a man aged 35-49 years in good health and CMV-seropositive.

This clone appeared a few times. The genes are TRBV5-4 and TRBJ2-7; 7 bases match TRBD1. In germline, CDR1 is SGHNT, CDR2 YYREEE (reference sequence). CDR3 size: 14 residues. V lost 6 bases and J lost 3; bases outside the gene matches: 9. As DNA, the CDR3 is TGTGCCAGCACCCCCGGGCAGGGGGTCTACGAGCAGTACTTC. Its translation: CASTPGQGVYEQYF.

V and J are TRBV20-1 and TRBJ1-2; no clear D gene. V lost 2 bases to trimming and J lost 8 bases, with 9 bases between them. CDR1 is DFQATT and CDR2 is SNEGSKA in the germline V gene (reference sequence). This CDR3 region has 11 residues. In DNA form, the CDR3 reads TGCAGTGCTAGAACGTCAGAAGGCTACACCTTC. This codes for CSARTSEGYTF.

J is TRBJ2-1 and V is TRBV7-2; D possibly corresponds to TRBD1 (6 bases). V lost 2 bases and J lost 8, with 13 bases in between. In germline, CDR1 is SGHTA, CDR2 FQGNSA. The CDR3 length is 14 residues. The CDR3 protein is CASSLWGRGYEQFF. The CDR3 DNA reads as TGTGCCAGCAGCTTATGGGGCAGGGGATATGAGCAGTTCTTC. Complete variable domain (other parts from reference TRBV7-2 and TRBJ2-1): GAGVSQSPSNKVTEKGKDVELRCDPISGHTALYWYRQSLGQGLEFLIYFQGNSAPDKSGLPSDRFSAERTGGSVSTLTIQRTQQEDSAVYLCASSLWGRGYEQFFGPGTRLTVL.

The genes are TRBV19 and TRBJ1-5; 7 positions match TRBD1. This CDR3 is 14 amino acids long. Germline CDR1 reads LNHDA; CDR2 reads SQIVND (reference sequence). The trim removed 6 bases at V and 4 bases at J, leaving 6 bases unmatched. The CDR3 reads CASRMDRLNQPQHF. CDR3 in DNA: TGTGCCAGTAGGATGGACAGGTTGAATCAGCCCCAGCATTTT.

This clone was seen only once. The CDR3: CSARPAYEQYF. The CDR3, as DNA: TGCAGTGCTAGGCCAGCCTACGAGCAGTACTTC. The chain has TRBV20-1 and TRBJ2-7, with D unclear. From germline, CDR1 is DFQATT and CDR2 SNEGSKA (reference sequence). This CDR3 contains 11 residues. With 3 bases removed from V and 2 bases from J, the gap between germline ends came to 5 bases.

The rearrangement uses TRBV18 and TRBJ1-1; 9 nucleotides align to TRBD1. With V trimmed by 1 base and J by 1 base, 7 bases remained unmatched. Germline values: CDR1 KGHSH, CDR2 LQKENI. CDR3 length: 17 residues. CDR3: CASSPLSATGGNTEAFF. The CDR3 coding sequence is TGTGCCAGCTCACCACTCTCCGCGACAGGGGGGAACACTGAAGCTTTCTTT.

V usage is TRBV6-1 and J usage is TRBJ2-7; TRBD1 matches at 9 bases. Losses at the gene ends were 6 bases for V and 3 bases for J; bases not matched to a gene: 9. The CDR3 has 15 amino acids. Looked up from germline, CDR1 is MNHNS and CDR2 is SASEGT. This CDR3 is CASRELDRGVYEQYV. The CDR3 coding sequence is TGTGCCAGCAGAGAACTGGACAGGGGTGTCTACGAGCAGTACGTC.